The rows below give T cell receptor beta chains drawn from one sample of a study of shared clonotypes between healthy human individuals. TCRdb keeps only in-frame clones here, not all; method: immunoSEQ multiplex PCR. The repertoire holds about 700,000 clones, with about 90% as singletons. Input material: naive CD8+ T cells sorted from blood. These receptors all stem from a man aged 30-40 years in good health. Each CDR3 is given with its conserved first and last residue. Fields, in order: clone size, D gene, V gene, J gene, CDR3 DNA, CDR3 protein. The D gene is left open where the match is weak. Size is stated for part of the rows, as once, few or many counts, or as a class when the clone is expanded.

clone_size: .; d_call: .; v_call: TRBV9; j_call: TRBJ2-1; cdr3_nt: TGTGCCAGCAGCGTAGGAGCAGCCCGGGAGGAGCAGTTCTTC; cdr3_aa: CASSVGAAREEQFF
clone_size: .; d_call: TRBD1; v_call: TRBV7-9; j_call: TRBJ2-7; cdr3_nt: TGTGCCAGCAGCTTCGACAGGGGGCTCTACGAGCAGTACTTC; cdr3_aa: CASSFDRGLYEQYF
clone_size: .; d_call: .; v_call: TRBV7-9; j_call: TRBJ1-1; cdr3_nt: TGTGCCAGCACCGTGGGAGGGGATACTGAAGCTTTCTTT; cdr3_aa: CASTVGGDTEAFF
clone_size: .; d_call: .; v_call: TRBV11-2; j_call: TRBJ2-7; cdr3_nt: TGTGCCAGCAGCTACGGGTCAGGGGTGCGCGAGCAGTACTTC; cdr3_aa: CASSYGSGVREQYF
clone_size: .; d_call: .; v_call: TRBV14; j_call: TRBJ2-3; cdr3_nt: TGTGCCAGCAGCCAAGAGCCGGGGGCAGATACGCAGTATTTT; cdr3_aa: CASSQEPGADTQYF
clone_size: .; d_call: .; v_call: TRBV6-1; j_call: TRBJ1-5; cdr3_nt: TGTGCCAGCGGGCAGCCCCAGCATTTT; cdr3_aa: CASGQPQHF
clone_size: .; d_call: TRBD1; v_call: TRBV25-1; j_call: TRBJ2-5; cdr3_nt: TGTGCCAGCAGTCATAGGACAGGGGGCCAAGAGACCCAGTACTTC; cdr3_aa: CASSHRTGGQETQYF
clone_size: .; d_call: TRBD2; v_call: TRBV10-1; j_call: TRBJ2-2; cdr3_nt: TGCGCCAGCTCCGGGACTAGCGGAAACACCGGGGAGCTGTTTTTT; cdr3_aa: CASSGTSGNTGELFF
clone_size: .; d_call: TRBD1; v_call: TRBV27; j_call: TRBJ2-7; cdr3_nt: TGTGCCAGCAGTTTTCTTGGGACAGGATGGGAGCAGTACTTC; cdr3_aa: CASSFLGTGWEQYF
clone_size: .; d_call: TRBD1; v_call: TRBV7-9; j_call: TRBJ2-7; cdr3_nt: TGTGCCAGCAGCAGCCGGGACAGGGGACGCTACGAGCAGTACTTC; cdr3_aa: CASSSRDRGRYEQYF
clone_size: .; d_call: .; v_call: TRBV27; j_call: TRBJ2-3; cdr3_nt: TGTGCCAGCAGTTTAGGAACTCTTGGCACAGATACGCAGTATTTT; cdr3_aa: CASSLGTLGTDTQYF
clone_size: .; d_call: .; v_call: TRBV19; j_call: TRBJ2-1; cdr3_nt: TGTGCCAGTAGTGTAAGTACCGGGACAATCTACAATGAGCAGTTCTTC; cdr3_aa: CASSVSTGTIYNEQFF
clone_size: .; d_call: TRBD1; v_call: TRBV5-6; j_call: TRBJ2-2; cdr3_nt: TGTGCCAGCAGCTTGGCAGGGGGCGGGGAGCTGTTTTTT; cdr3_aa: CASSLAGGGELFF
clone_size: .; d_call: TRBD1; v_call: TRBV5-6; j_call: TRBJ1-2; cdr3_nt: TGTGCCAGCAGCCGACAGGGGGCACTCGTCGATGGCTACACCTTC; cdr3_aa: CASSRQGALVDGYTF
clone_size: .; d_call: TRBD1; v_call: TRBV29-1; j_call: TRBJ2-7; cdr3_nt: TGCAGCGCCGGGACAGATTATTCCGATTACGAGCAGTACTTC; cdr3_aa: CSAGTDYSDYEQYF
clone_size: .; d_call: TRBD2; v_call: TRBV9; j_call: TRBJ2-1; cdr3_nt: TGTGCCAGCAGCGTTGGATCCGGGACTAGCGGGTTTAGCTCCTACAATGAGCAGTTCTTC; cdr3_aa: CASSVGSGTSGFSSYNEQFF
clone_size: .; d_call: .; v_call: TRBV28; j_call: TRBJ2-5; cdr3_nt: TGTGCCAGCAGTTCACCGGGCCCTGAAGAGACCCAGTACTTC; cdr3_aa: CASSSPGPEETQYF
clone_size: once; d_call: .; v_call: TRBV6-5; j_call: TRBJ2-6; cdr3_nt: TGTGCCAGCAGTTACGACAACTCTGGGGCCAACGTCCTGACTTTC; cdr3_aa: CASSYDNSGANVLTF
clone_size: .; d_call: TRBD2; v_call: TRBV11-1; j_call: TRBJ2-1; cdr3_nt: TGTGCCAGCAGCCTCGGGACTAGCGGGTACAATGAGCAGTTCTTC; cdr3_aa: CASSLGTSGYNEQFF
clone_size: .; d_call: TRBD1; v_call: TRBV27; j_call: TRBJ2-7; cdr3_nt: TGTGCCAGCATCCAAAAAACAGGGGTGGTTTACGAGCAGTACTTC; cdr3_aa: CASIQKTGVVYEQYF
clone_size: once; d_call: .; v_call: TRBV30; j_call: TRBJ2-7; cdr3_nt: TGTGCCTGGAGTCCCGCTGGAGAGCAGTACTTC; cdr3_aa: CAWSPAGEQYF
clone_size: .; d_call: .; v_call: TRBV21-1; j_call: TRBJ2-3; cdr3_nt: TGTGCCAGCAGCAAAGGGGGTGTGACGGGGGATTGCACAGATACGCAGTATTTT; cdr3_aa: CASSKGGVTGDCTDTQYF
clone_size: few; d_call: .; v_call: TRBV4-1; j_call: TRBJ1-5; cdr3_nt: TGCGCCAGCAGCCAAGAGGGAGGGCTTAGCAATCAGCCCCAGCATTTT; cdr3_aa: CASSQEGGLSNQPQHF
clone_size: .; d_call: TRBD1; v_call: TRBV27; j_call: TRBJ2-7; cdr3_nt: TGTGCCAGCAGTGCCACCGGGACAGCGTCCTACGAGCAGTACTTC; cdr3_aa: CASSATGTASYEQYF
clone_size: .; d_call: TRBD2; v_call: TRBV5-1; j_call: TRBJ2-1; cdr3_nt: TGCGCCAGCAGAATAGCGGGAGGTGGGCCCTACAATGAGCAGTTCTTC; cdr3_aa: CASRIAGGGPYNEQFF
clone_size: .; d_call: .; v_call: TRBV25-1; j_call: TRBJ2-2; cdr3_nt: TGTGCCAGCAGTGAAAGTACAGAAAACACCGGGGAGCTGTTTTTT; cdr3_aa: CASSESTENTGELFF
clone_size: .; d_call: .; v_call: TRBV6-1; j_call: TRBJ1-1; cdr3_nt: TGTGCCAGCAGTGAAACGCCTGGATGGGACTCGAACACTGAAGCTTTCTTT; cdr3_aa: CASSETPGWDSNTEAFF
clone_size: .; d_call: TRBD1; v_call: TRBV27; j_call: TRBJ1-1; cdr3_nt: TGTGCCAGCTCAGGGGGCTTCACTGAAGCTTTCTTT; cdr3_aa: CASSGGFTEAFF
clone_size: .; d_call: TRBD2; v_call: TRBV6-1; j_call: TRBJ2-7; cdr3_nt: TGTGCCAGCAGTGGGGGTGTAGCGGGCAACTACGAGCAGTACTTC; cdr3_aa: CASSGGVAGNYEQYF
clone_size: .; d_call: .; v_call: TRBV15; j_call: TRBJ2-1; cdr3_nt: TGTGCCACCAGCAGAGTCCCAGGGGATGGCCTAGCAGCTGACAATGAGCAGTTCTTC; cdr3_aa: CATSRVPGDGLAADNEQFF
clone_size: .; d_call: .; v_call: TRBV27; j_call: TRBJ2-1; cdr3_nt: TGTGCCAGCAGCTCGGGACTTAAAACCTACAATGAGCAGTTCTTC; cdr3_aa: CASSSGLKTYNEQFF
clone_size: .; d_call: .; v_call: TRBV14; j_call: TRBJ2-7; cdr3_nt: TGTGCCAGCGGGGACTCATACTACGAGCAGTACTTC; cdr3_aa: CASGDSYYEQYF
clone_size: .; d_call: .; v_call: TRBV4-1; j_call: TRBJ1-2; cdr3_nt: TGCGCCAGCAGCCAAGGACAGGACGTCTATGGCTACACCTTC; cdr3_aa: CASSQGQDVYGYTF
clone_size: .; d_call: TRBD2; v_call: TRBV4-3; j_call: TRBJ2-3; cdr3_nt: TGCGCCAGCAGTCGGACTAGCGGGAGTTCAGATACGCAGTATTTT; cdr3_aa: CASSRTSGSSDTQYF
clone_size: .; d_call: TRBD2; v_call: TRBV27; j_call: TRBJ2-1; cdr3_nt: TGTGCCAGCAGTTCCCCCACCCGGGGGGAGCATGAGCAGTTCTTC; cdr3_aa: CASSSPTRGEHEQFF
clone_size: .; d_call: TRBD1; v_call: TRBV2; j_call: TRBJ2-7; cdr3_nt: TGTGCCAGCAGAGGGACAGCCTACGAGCAGTACTTC; cdr3_aa: CASRGTAYEQYF
clone_size: .; d_call: TRBD2; v_call: TRBV11-2; j_call: TRBJ2-3; cdr3_nt: TGTGCCAGCAGCTCTACCGGGACTAGCGAGACAGATACGCAGTATTTT; cdr3_aa: CASSSTGTSETDTQYF
clone_size: .; d_call: .; v_call: TRBV28; j_call: TRBJ2-7; cdr3_nt: TGTGCCAGCAGTTCCCCGGTGGGGAAAGGCTCCTACGAGCAGTACTTC; cdr3_aa: CASSSPVGKGSYEQYF
clone_size: .; d_call: .; v_call: TRBV19; j_call: TRBJ1-1; cdr3_nt: TGTGCCAGTAGTATTTGGGTAAGCCAGGGGCGGTACACTGAAGCTTTCTTT; cdr3_aa: CASSIWVSQGRYTEAFF
clone_size: .; d_call: .; v_call: TRBV9; j_call: TRBJ2-7; cdr3_nt: TGTGCCAGCAGCGTAACCTCCGGGGCCGAGCAGTACTTC; cdr3_aa: CASSVTSGAEQYF
clone_size: .; d_call: .; v_call: TRBV7-9; j_call: TRBJ2-1; cdr3_nt: TGTGCCAGCAGCTTAGTCGGTTCCTCCTACAATGAGCAGTTCTTC; cdr3_aa: CASSLVGSSYNEQFF
clone_size: once; d_call: TRBD1; v_call: TRBV7-9; j_call: TRBJ2-7; cdr3_nt: TGTGCCAGCAGCTACCGACAGGGTACCTACGAGCAGTACTTC; cdr3_aa: CASSYRQGTYEQYF
clone_size: .; d_call: .; v_call: TRBV28; j_call: TRBJ1-1; cdr3_nt: TGTGCCAGCAGTTCCCAGGGTAACACTGAAGCTTTCTTT; cdr3_aa: CASSSQGNTEAFF
clone_size: once; d_call: TRBD1; v_call: TRBV5-4; j_call: TRBJ1-2; cdr3_nt: TGTGCCAGCAGCTTGGGGACAGGGGTCGGCTACACCTTC; cdr3_aa: CASSLGTGVGYTF
clone_size: .; d_call: TRBD2; v_call: TRBV13; j_call: TRBJ2-3; cdr3_nt: TGTGCCAGCAGCAGTAGCGGGAGGGCCCCCACAGATACGCAGTATTTT; cdr3_aa: CASSSSGRAPTDTQYF
clone_size: once; d_call: TRBD1; v_call: TRBV9; j_call: TRBJ1-2; cdr3_nt: TGTGCCAGCGGGGGACAGGGGGCGCCTTATGGCTACACCTTC; cdr3_aa: CASGGQGAPYGYTF
clone_size: .; d_call: .; v_call: TRBV18; j_call: TRBJ1-1; cdr3_nt: TGTGCCAGCTCACCTCTAGGGCACGACCCGAACACTGAAGCTTTCTTT; cdr3_aa: CASSPLGHDPNTEAFF
clone_size: .; d_call: TRBD1; v_call: TRBV11-2; j_call: TRBJ2-5; cdr3_nt: TGTGCCAGCAGTCGAGGCGGGACAGGGACTGAGACCCAGTACTTC; cdr3_aa: CASSRGGTGTETQYF
clone_size: .; d_call: .; v_call: TRBV28; j_call: TRBJ2-2; cdr3_nt: TGTGCCAGCAGTTTAAGAAGAGCTGGTACGAACACCGGGGAGCTGTTTTTT; cdr3_aa: CASSLRRAGTNTGELFF
clone_size: .; d_call: .; v_call: TRBV7-2; j_call: TRBJ2-7; cdr3_nt: TGTGCCAGCAGCTACCAGGGAACCTACGAGCAGTACTTC; cdr3_aa: CASSYQGTYEQYF
clone_size: .; d_call: TRBD1; v_call: TRBV29-1; j_call: TRBJ1-2; cdr3_nt: TGCAGCGTCTGGGACAGTGGACGGGCTGGCTACACCTTC; cdr3_aa: CSVWDSGRAGYTF
clone_size: .; d_call: .; v_call: TRBV4-3; j_call: TRBJ2-7; cdr3_nt: TGCGCCAGCAGCCAAGGCACCCATTACGAGCAGTACTTC; cdr3_aa: CASSQGTHYEQYF